The 20 T cell receptor beta chains reported below all come from one sample, sequenced in a study of Graves' ophthalmopathy and Graves' hyperthyroidism. Scientists amplified the TCR beta CDR3 regions from RNA transcripts. First-round RT-PCR with HTBI primers preceded a second-round multiplex PCR. From the multiplex PCR reads, TCRdb called clonotypes with MiXCR, one entry per CDR3 protein. The repertoire consists of around 1.1 million distinct CDR3 sequences, with less than 45% occurring once and the leading ten covering approximately 10%. The source material was peripheral blood or thyroid tissue (not recorded which). The receptors here all came from an adult man with Graves' hyperthyroidism.

The chain has TRBV25-1 and TRBJ2-7, with TRBD2 identical over 7 bases. The last part of the DNA fits TRBJ2-1 better; the J call may be wrong. The CDR3 is 15 amino acids. From germline, CDR1 is MGHDK and CDR2 SYGVNS. The CDR3 region is CASSPVGGSGNEQFF. In DNA form, the CDR3 reads TGTGCCAGCAGTCCTGTGGGGGGGTCTGGCAATGAGCAGTTCTTC.

This chain connects TRBV20-1 to TRBJ2-5; TRBD2 agrees at 8 bases. The CDR3 totals 15 residues. Germline-derived CDR1 and CDR2 are DFQATT and SNEGSKA (reference sequence). With 0 bases clipped from V and 2 bases from J, the junction kept 5 bases outside the gene matches. The CDR3 DNA is TGCAGTGCTAGAGATCCGTCGGGGGGGCAAGAGACCCAGTACTTC. Translating gives CSARDPSGGQETQYF.

This clonotype was seen ten or more times. The chain carries TRBV7-2 and TRBJ2-7; D call uncertain. Germline CDR1 SGHTA, CDR2 FQGNSA. The V end was cut by 5 bases, the J end by 0 bases, with 8 bases between. The CDR3 sequence is 13 residues long. The CDR3 spells CASSAAYSYEQYF. The CDR3 nucleotides are TGTGCCAGCAGCGCCGCTTACTCCTACGAGCAGTACTTC.

This clonotype has more than one count but fewer than ten. The chain employs TRBV4-3 and TRBJ2-2; TRBD2 is a possible D gene (5 bases). CDR3 size: 17 residues. Looked up from germline, CDR1 is LGHNA and CDR2 is YSLEER. Trimming cost V 0 bases and J 0 bases, with 11 bases left between them. CDR3 coding DNA: TGCGCCAGCAGCCAAGAAGCGGCAGGAGCGAACACCGGGGAGCTGTTTTTT. Its protein is CASSQEAAGANTGELFF.

This sequence joins TRBV7-9 and TRBJ1-2, with 8 bases fitting TRBD1. This CDR3 has 14 amino acids. CDR1 and CDR2 (germline): SEHNR, FQNEAQ (reference sequence). J was trimmed by 6 bases and V by 5 bases; bases with no gene match: 8. In DNA form, the CDR3 reads TGTGCCAGCAGCCGCGGACAGGGAAGTAATGGCTACACCTTC. This encodes CASSRGQGSNGYTF.

Many counts were recorded for this clonotype. The chain employs TRBV3-1 and TRBJ1-1, with 7 bases identical to TRBD1. With 4 bases clipped from V and 5 bases from J, the junction kept 4 bases outside the gene matches. This CDR3 is 13 amino acids long. Looked up from germline, CDR1 is LGHDT and CDR2 is YNNKEL (reference sequence). The CDR3 is CASSPDRATEAFF. The DNA of the CDR3 is TGTGCCAGCAGCCCCGACAGGGCGACTGAAGCTTTCTTT.

V gene TRBV2 combines with J gene TRBJ1-6, with 7 nucleotides matching TRBD1. Germline CDR1 reads SNHLY; CDR2 reads FYNNEI. V was pared by 5 bases and J by 8 bases, with 9 bases of the junction left unmatched. This CDR3 is 15 amino acids long. The DNA of the CDR3 is TGTGCCAGCAGTTTTCCGGGACAGACTTATTCACCCCTCCACTTT. This sequence encodes CASSFPGQTYSPLHF. The full variable domain, in which reference TRBV2 and TRBJ1-6 provide the parts outside the CDR3, is EPEVTQTPSHQVTQMGQEVILRCVPISNHLYFYWYRQILGQKVEFLVSFYNNEISEKSEIFDDQFSVERPDGSNFTLKIRSTKLEDSAMYFCASSFPGQTYSPLHFGNGTRLTVT.

This clonotype was seen a few times. This chain joins TRBV12-3 or TRBV12-4 and TRBJ2-7, with TRBD1 matching over 11 bases. The CDR3 is made up of 16 amino acids. With 0 bases clipped from V and 6 bases from J, the junction kept 7 bases outside the gene matches. The CDR3 DNA sequence: TGTGCCAGCAGTTTAGCCCCGGGACAGGGGGTCCTCGAGCAGTACTTC. Amino acid sequence: CASSLAPGQGVLEQYF.

As to this clonotype: The conserved final phenylalanine or tryptophan is absent from the CDR3, which likely points to a read error. The DNA is left out, because the CDR3 cannot be placed on it with certainty; the CDR3 is given as TCRdb lists it. The rearrangement joins TRBV29-1 to TRBJ1-4; the D call in the table, TRBD1, was not verified against the DNA. The germline V gene encodes CDR1 SQVTM and CDR2 ANQGSEA. The length of the CDR3 is 12 amino acids, counting both ends. CDR3 amino acids: CSVDWAGDRQVV.

The chain is built from TRBV5-8 and TRBJ2-7, with D perhaps given as TRBD1 or TRBD2 (5 bases each). The germline gives CDR1 SGHTS, CDR2 YDEGEE. With 4 bases removed from V and 0 bases from J, the gap between germline ends came to 14 bases. CDR3 length: 15 amino acids. The CDR3 DNA sequence: TGTGCCAGCAGCCCTCTAACCGGGACCTCCTACGAGCAGTACTTC. Translated: CASSPLTGTSYEQYF.

The table lists this clonotype with many counts. The chain carries TRBV6-1 and TRBJ2-2; 10 nucleotides align to TRBD1. Germline V gene data show CDR1 as MNHNS and CDR2 as SASEGT. J was trimmed by 3 bases and V by 6 bases; bases with no gene match: 4. The CDR3 consists of 15 residues. CDR3 sequence (DNA): TGTGCCAGCAGGTCCGGGACAGGGGACACCGGGGAGCTGTTTTTT. This sequence encodes CASRSGTGDTGELFF.

This clonotype was detected only once. This chain uses TRBV7-2 with TRBJ2-5; 11 bases are shared with TRBD2. Germline V CDR1 and CDR2: SGHTA, FQGNSA. The CDR3 covers 14 residues. J was trimmed by 4 bases and V by 4 bases; bases with no gene match: 2. CDR3 in amino acids: CASSYGTSGETQYF. In nucleotides, the CDR3 is TGTGCCAGCAGCTACGGGACTAGCGGAGAGACCCAGTACTTC.

The table lists this clonotype with many counts. The chain links TRBV7-2 to TRBJ1-5, with no clear D. The CDR3 is made up of 13 amino acids. CDR1 SGHTA and CDR2 FQGNSA come from the germline V gene. Trimming took 1 base from V and 6 from J, leaving 7 bases between them. CDR3 protein: CASSLDPSQPQHF. DNA of the CDR3: TGTGCCAGCAGCTTAGATCCCAGTCAGCCCCAGCATTTT.

This clonotype was observed many times. The chain links TRBV9 to TRBJ1-2; D is ambiguous. The CDR3 has 12 residues. With 5 bases removed from V and 7 bases from J, the gap between germline ends came to 12 bases. Germline V lookup: CDR1 SGDLS, CDR2 YYNGEE. The CDR3 region is CASRRAGGGYTF. CDR3 bases: TGTGCCAGCAGGAGGGCAGGCGGTGGCTACACCTTC. Variable domain in full (rest from reference TRBV9 and TRBJ1-2): DSGVTQTPKHLITATGQRVTLRCSPRSGDLSVYWYQQSLDQGLQFLIQYYNGEERAKGNILERFSAQQFPDLHSELNLSSLELGDSALYFCASRRAGGGYTFGSGTRLTVV.

The chain couples TRBV29-1 to TRBJ2-7, with 9 bases that match TRBD2. This CDR3 contains 13 residues. Germline trimming cut 7 bases from V and 7 bases from J; bases unmatched to any gene: 11. Germline V gene data show CDR1 as SQVTM and CDR2 as ANQGSEA. The CDR3 coding sequence is TGCAGCGCGCCGGGACTAGCAGGCAATGAGCAGTACTTC. Amino acid sequence: CSAPGLAGNEQYF.

This clonotype was seen only a few times. This sequence joins TRBV7-6 and TRBJ1-1; the D gene is possibly TRBD1 (6 bases). The V end lost 1 base, the J end lost 2 bases, and 14 bases lay between the germline ends. Germline CDR1 SGHVS, CDR2 FNYEAQ. The CDR3 spans 16 residues. The CDR3 loop is CASSLEVGQKNTEAFF. The CDR3 nucleotides read TGTGCCAGCAGCTTAGAGGTGGGACAAAAAAACACTGAAGCTTTCTTT.

This clonotype appeared many times. This sequence joins TRBV20-1 and TRBJ2-7; TRBD1 might be the D (6 bases). CDR3 length: 14 residues. Germline V lookup: CDR1 DFQATT, CDR2 SNEGSKA (reference sequence). Trimming took 0 bases from V and 7 from J, leaving 16 bases between them. CDR3 bases: TGCAGTGCTAGAGATAGGCCCAGGGGTGGTGAGCAGTACTTC. It specifies CSARDRPRGGEQYF.

The chain couples TRBV7-2 to TRBJ1-5; D is unclear. The CDR3 sequence is 13 residues long. The germline V gene encodes CDR1 SGHTA and CDR2 FQGNSA. The V end lost 4 bases, the J end lost 7 bases, and 11 bases lay between the germline ends. This chain's CDR3 is CASSSRHGQPQHF. CDR3 sequence (DNA): TGTGCCAGCAGCTCTAGACATGGGCAGCCCCAGCATTTT.

DNA of the CDR3: TGTGCCAGCAGCCATGGGGTAGCGGGAGGCACCGGGGAGCTGTTTTTT. It yields the protein CASSHGVAGGTGELFF. The V call is TRBV7-3, the J call TRBJ2-2; 10 nucleotides match TRBD2. The V segment lost 5 bases and the J segment 4 bases; nucleotides outside the gene matches: 7. CDR3 length: 16 residues. CDR1 SGHTA and CDR2 FQGTGA come from the germline V gene.

The table lists this clonotype with many counts. The genes are TRBV7-6 and TRBJ2-2, with D perhaps matching TRBD2 (6 bases). Germline V gene lookup returns CDR1 SGHVS and CDR2 FNYEAQ. CDR3 length: 14 residues. Trimming removed 4 bases at V and 5 bases at J, with 11 bases between. The CDR3 nucleotides are TGTGCCAGCAGCTCGGGACTTATGACCGGGGAGCTGTTTTTT. It specifies CASSSGLMTGELFF.